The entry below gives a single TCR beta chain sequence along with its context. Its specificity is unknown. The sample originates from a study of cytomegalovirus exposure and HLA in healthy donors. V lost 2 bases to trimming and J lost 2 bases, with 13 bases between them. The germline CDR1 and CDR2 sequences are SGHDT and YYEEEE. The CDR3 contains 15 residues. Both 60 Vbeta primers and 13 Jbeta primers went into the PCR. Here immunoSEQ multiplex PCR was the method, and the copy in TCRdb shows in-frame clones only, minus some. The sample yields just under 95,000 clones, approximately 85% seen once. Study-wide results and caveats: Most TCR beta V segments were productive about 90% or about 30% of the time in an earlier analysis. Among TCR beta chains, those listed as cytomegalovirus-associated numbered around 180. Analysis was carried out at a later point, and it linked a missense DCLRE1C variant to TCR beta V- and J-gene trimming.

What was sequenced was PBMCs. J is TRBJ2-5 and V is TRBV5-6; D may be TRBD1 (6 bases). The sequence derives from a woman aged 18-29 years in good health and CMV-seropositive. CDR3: CASSFRGWKQETQYF. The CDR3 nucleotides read TGTGCCAGCAGCTTCAGGGGTTGGAAGCAAGAGACCCAGTACTTC.